The 14 T cell receptor beta chains in this list originate from one sample, sequenced in a study of Ad26.COV2.S vaccination and SARS-CoV-2 variants listed by TCRdb under 2021. The treatment or condition label here, explained by the study, means: 15 to 20 received Ad26.COV2.S at low or high dose, single or two shots; about 5 received placebo; per-sample allocation not given. Repertoires of vaccine and placebo recipients were sequenced from samples collected on day 63 after the first injection. Library creation used the immunoSEQ multiplex PCR assay. This is the immuneACCESS table as TCRdb keeps it, with only in-frame sequences that have V and J called. A part of the clones is gone; compared with another copy, unresolved V genes explain less than half, and the rest is unexplained. This sample gives about 440,000 clones in total; around 91% of them show up just once. In total, the top ten clones hold roughly 4% of the sample.

Sequences were derived from peripheral blood, sampled in a trial of Ad26.COV2.S vaccine versus placebo. Every receptor here comes from a person aged 18-65 years who received the Ad26.COV2.S COVID-19 vaccine or a placebo.

V usage is TRBV25-1 and J usage is TRBJ2-2; 14 nucleotides align to TRBD2. This CDR3 is built from 15 residues. The germline gives CDR1 MGHDK, CDR2 SYGVNS. The J segment lost 6 bases and the V segment lost 7 bases, leaving 4 bases of the junction unmatched. The CDR3 protein is CASKPGLAGAGELFF. The CDR3 DNA follows: TGTGCCAGCAAACCGGGACTAGCGGGAGCCGGGGAGCTGTTTTTT.

The chain recombines TRBV6-5 with TRBJ2-7; D might be TRBD2 (6 bases). There are 14 residues in the CDR3. Germline V gene sequence: CDR1 MNHEY, CDR2 SVGAGI. Trimming took off 4 bases at V and 0 bases at J, with 10 bases between the two ends. CDR3 loop: CASSWASDSYEQYF. CDR3 DNA sequence: TGTGCCAGCAGTTGGGCTAGCGACTCCTACGAGCAGTACTTC.

V gene TRBV27 combines with J gene TRBJ1-2; D might be TRBD1 (5 bases). The germline gives CDR1 MNHEY, CDR2 SMNVEV (reference sequence). V was shortened by 0 bases and J by 1 base, with 9 bases between the two germline ends. The CDR3 covers 15 residues. This CDR3 reads CASSLSTASNYGYTF. CDR3 coding DNA: TGTGCCAGCAGTTTATCGACAGCAAGTAACTATGGCTACACCTTC.

J is TRBJ2-5 and V is TRBV27; D unclear. Trimming removed 5 bases from V and 4 bases from J, with 14 bases in between. CDR1 MNHEY and CDR2 SMNVEV come from the germline V gene (reference sequence). This CDR3 is built from 14 residues. The CDR3 reads CASSKHTSPETQYF. As DNA, the CDR3 is TGTGCCAGCAGTAAGCACACAAGCCCAGAGACCCAGTACTTC.

This rearrangement joins TRBV5-8 to TRBJ1-3; a possible D gene is TRBD1 (5 bases). The CDR3 covers 17 residues. Trimming removed 3 bases at V and 0 bases at J, with 16 bases between. Germline V gives CDR1 SGHTS, CDR2 YDEGEE. CDR3 DNA: TGTGCCAGCAGCTGGACGGTTGGGGCACTCTCTGGAAACACCATATATTTT. Its translation: CASSWTVGALSGNTIYF.

The chain is built from TRBV9 and TRBJ2-2, with unresolved D. In germline, CDR1 is SGDLS, CDR2 YYNGEE. The V gene lost 4 bases and the J gene lost 1 base, with 8 bases spanning the gap. The CDR3 is made up of 14 amino acids. CDR3 sequence: CASSILGNTGELFF. CDR3 bases: TGTGCCAGCAGCATCCTGGGGAACACCGGGGAGCTGTTTTTT.

The chain recombines TRBV7-6 with TRBJ1-3; D unclear. The CDR3 runs to 14 residues. Germline CDR1 SGHVS, CDR2 FNYEAQ. The germline V and J ends were trimmed by 2 bases and 1 base, with 6 bases remaining between them. The chain's CDR3 is CASSLRHSGNTIYF. CDR3 coding DNA: TGTGCCAGCAGCTTACGGCATTCTGGAAACACCATATATTTT. Combining the CDR3 with reference TRBV7-6 and TRBJ1-3 gives the whole variable domain GAGVSQSPRYKVTKRGQDVALRCDPISGHVSLYWYRQALGQGPEFLTYFNYEAQQDKSGLPNDRFSAERPEGSISTLTIQRTEQRDSAMYRCASSLRHSGNTIYFGEGSWLTVV.

This clone showed up just once. The chain links TRBV7-2 to TRBJ1-5; possibly TRBD1 for D (6 bases). V was cut by 1 base and J by 5 bases, with 12 bases left in between. Germline V gene data show CDR1 as SGHTA and CDR2 as FQGNSA. The CDR3 spans 15 residues. DNA of the CDR3: TGTGCCAGCAGCTTAGGGAGGGGGACACATCAGCCCCAGCATTTT. Protein product: CASSLGRGTHQPQHF.

This chain uses TRBV7-2 with TRBJ2-7; D not resolved. The CDR3 has 13 residues. V gave up 1 base and J gave up 6 bases, with 10 bases separating them. Germline CDR1 reads SGHTA; CDR2 reads FQGNSA. The chain's CDR3 is CASSLVKGSEQYF. For the CDR3, the DNA is TGTGCCAGCAGCTTAGTAAAGGGAAGCGAGCAGTACTTC.

Here the CDR3 reads CASSLEGRYGSLSYNEQFF. Here the CDR3 DNA reads TGTGCCAGCAGCTTGGAAGGCCGTTATGGTTCCCTTTCCTACAATGAGCAGTTCTTC. J is TRBJ2-1 and V is TRBV5-6; D remains ambiguous. The CDR3 has 19 amino acids. V was cut by 0 bases and J by 1 base, with 20 bases left in between. Looked up from germline, CDR1 is SGHDT and CDR2 is YYEEEE.

V is TRBV6-5 and J is TRBJ1-3; D gene ambiguous. Germline values: CDR1 MNHEY, CDR2 SVGAGI. V lost 2 bases to trimming and J lost 8 bases, with 13 bases between them. The CDR3 length is 14 residues. This chain's CDR3 is CASSYARSKDTIYF. In nucleotides, the CDR3 is TGTGCCAGCAGTTACGCCAGGAGCAAGGACACCATATATTTT.

The chain uses TRBV11-2 and TRBJ2-1; the D gene is possibly TRBD2 (5 bases). CDR1 and CDR2 from the germline V gene are SGHAT and FQNNGV. V shed 6 bases and J shed 4 bases, with 13 bases lying between them. The CDR3 runs 14 residues. The CDR3 bases are TGTGCCAGCAGTGACATGAGCGGATACAATGAGCAGTTCTTC. It yields the protein CASSDMSGYNEQFF.

V usage is TRBV27 and J usage is TRBJ2-1; 9 bases map to TRBD2. Germline CDR1 is MNHEY and CDR2 is SMNVEV (reference sequence). V lost 3 bases to trimming and J lost 8 bases; unmatched junction nucleotides: 8. The CDR3 sequence is 15 residues long. In DNA, the CDR3 is TGTGCCAGCAGTTTCGGCGGGAGGGCCTTTGATGAGCAGTTCTTC. Translation gives CASSFGGRAFDEQFF.

This clone has only one observation. CDR3 DNA sequence: TGTGCCAGCAGTCAGGACGGACTGAACACTGAAGCTTTCTTT. Translated, it gives CASSQDGLNTEAFF. The chain joins TRBV7-3 to TRBJ1-1; no clear D gene. V lost 6 bases to trimming and J lost 0 bases, with 11 bases between them. Germline CDR1 SGHTA, CDR2 FQGTGA. The CDR3 contains 14 residues. Complete variable domain (other parts from reference TRBV7-3 and TRBJ1-1): GAGVSQTPSNKVTEKGKYVELRCDPISGHTALYWYRQSLGQGPEFLIYFQGTGAADDSGLPNDRFFAVRPEGSVSTLKIQRTERGDSAVYLCASSQDGLNTEAFFGQGTRLTVV.